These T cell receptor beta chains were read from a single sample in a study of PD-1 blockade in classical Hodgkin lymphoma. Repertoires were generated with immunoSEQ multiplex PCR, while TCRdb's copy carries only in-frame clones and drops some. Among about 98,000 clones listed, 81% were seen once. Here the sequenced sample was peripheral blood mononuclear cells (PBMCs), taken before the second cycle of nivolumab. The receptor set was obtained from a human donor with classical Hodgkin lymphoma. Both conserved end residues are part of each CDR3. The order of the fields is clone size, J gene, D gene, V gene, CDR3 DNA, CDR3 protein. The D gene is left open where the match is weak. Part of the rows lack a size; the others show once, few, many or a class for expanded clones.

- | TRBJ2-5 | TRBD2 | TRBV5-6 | TGTGCCAGCAGCTCCGAGGGTAGCGGGAGAGGTTGGGAGACCCAGTACTTC | CASSSEGSGRGWETQYF
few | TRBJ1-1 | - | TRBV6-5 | TGTGCCAGCAGTTACGTGGTGGCGGGGGCGGACACTGAAGCTTTCTTT | CASSYVVAGADTEAFF
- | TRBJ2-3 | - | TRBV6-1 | TGTGCCAGCAGTGAAAGGGGGAGTACAGATACGCAGTATTTT | CASSERGSTDTQYF
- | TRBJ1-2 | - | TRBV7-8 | TGTGCCAGCAGCCTAGACAGACGCAACTATGGCTACACCTTC | CASSLDRRNYGYTF
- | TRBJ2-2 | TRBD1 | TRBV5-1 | TGCGCCAGCAGATCTACCCGGGACAGGGGGCTGGGCGGGGAGCTGTTTTTT | CASRSTRDRGLGGELFF
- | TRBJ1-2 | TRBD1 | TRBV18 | TGTGCCAGCTCACCACTCTCACCTAGCGGGACAGGACCCTATGGCTACACCTTC | CASSPLSPSGTGPYGYTF
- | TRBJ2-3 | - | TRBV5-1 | TGCGCCAGCAGCTTTCAGGGTACGACAGATACGCAGTATTTT | CASSFQGTTDTQYF
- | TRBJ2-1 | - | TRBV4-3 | TGCGCCAGCAGCCAAGATCCGGCAGGGCTCTCCTACAATGAGCAGTTCTTC | CASSQDPAGLSYNEQFF
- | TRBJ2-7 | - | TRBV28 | TGTGCCAGCAGTTTATCGTTAGAGGGGAAAAGCTCCTACGAGCAGTACTTC | CASSLSLEGKSSYEQYF
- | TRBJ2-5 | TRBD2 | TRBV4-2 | TGTGCCAGCAGCCAAGATACCCTAGCGGGAGTACAGGAGACCCAGTACTTC | CASSQDTLAGVQETQYF
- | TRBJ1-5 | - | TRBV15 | TGTGCCACCAGCAGAGATGGGAAGGGAGATCAGCCCCAGCATTTT | CATSRDGKGDQPQHF
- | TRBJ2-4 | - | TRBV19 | TGTGCCAGTAGTAAGGGAGGGGGGGCCAAAAACATTCAGTACTTC | CASSKGGGAKNIQYF
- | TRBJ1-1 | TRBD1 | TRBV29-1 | TGCAGCGTTTGGGACAGCCGGAACACTGAAGCTTTCTTT | CSVWDSRNTEAFF
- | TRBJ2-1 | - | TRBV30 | TGTGCCTGGACGTTGGAGGCTATAGCGTTCTTC | CAWTLEAIAFF
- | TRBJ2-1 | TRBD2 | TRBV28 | TGTGCCAGCAGTGGACTAGGCTCCTACAATGAGCAGTTCTTC | CASSGLGSYNEQFF
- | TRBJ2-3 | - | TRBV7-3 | TGTGCCAGCAGCTGGGTCGGAGTCACAGATACGCAGTATTTT | CASSWVGVTDTQYF
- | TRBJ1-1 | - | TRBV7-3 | TGTGCCAGCAGCTTAACGGGCGGGGTTACTGAAGCTTTCTTT | CASSLTGGVTEAFF
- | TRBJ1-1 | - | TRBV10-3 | TGTGCCATCAGTGACGGGATGAACACTGAAGCTTTCTTT | CAISDGMNTEAFF
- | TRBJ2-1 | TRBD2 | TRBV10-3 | TGTGCCATCAGTTGGGATGGGACTAGCGGGAGGGCCTACAATGAGCAGTTCTTC | CAISWDGTSGRAYNEQFF
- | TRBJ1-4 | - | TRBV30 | TGTGCCTGGAGTCCCCCGGGGGCTCTGGCTAATGAAAAACTGTTTTTT | CAWSPPGALANEKLFF
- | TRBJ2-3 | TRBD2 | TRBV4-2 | TGTGCCAGCAGCCAAGTTGCGGGAGACGATACGCAGTATTTT | CASSQVAGDDTQYF
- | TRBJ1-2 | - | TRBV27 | TGTGCCAGCAGCACAAGGGGTTCCGAGGCTAACTATGGCTACACCTTC | CASSTRGSEANYGYTF
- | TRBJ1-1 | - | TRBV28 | TGTGCCAGCAGTACCCCTGGGGGGGGACGAGACACTGAAGCTTTCTTT | CASSTPGGGRDTEAFF
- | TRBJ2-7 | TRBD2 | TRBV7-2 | TGTGCCAGCAGCTTCGTGGGGGGAGGGTACGAGCAGTACTTC | CASSFVGGGYEQYF
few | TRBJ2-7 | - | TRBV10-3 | TGTGCCATCAGTGCTCCCGGGGGGACACGCGAGCAGTACTTC | CAISAPGGTREQYF
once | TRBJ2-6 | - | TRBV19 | TGTGCCAGTCACACAGGGAGTGGGGCCAACGTCCTGACTTTC | CASHTGSGANVLTF
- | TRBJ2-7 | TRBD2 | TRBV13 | TGTGCCAGCAGCTTAGTTGGGACTAGCCACCGACCAGATGTTGAGCAGTACTTC | CASSLVGTSHRPDVEQYF
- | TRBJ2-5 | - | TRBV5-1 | TGCGCCAGCAGCCCAACACAGCCCCAAGAGACCCAGTACTTC | CASSPTQPQETQYF
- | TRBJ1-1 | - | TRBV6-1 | TGTGCCACCCAACAGGTCTCTCTGAACACTGAAGCTTTCTTT | CATQQVSLNTEAFF
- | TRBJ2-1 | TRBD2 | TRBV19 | TGTGCCAGTAGTATATTAGGGGGGGTAGCGGGAGTTGAGCAGTTCTTC | CASSILGGVAGVEQFF
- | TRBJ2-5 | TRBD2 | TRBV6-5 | TGTGCCAGCAAAGGAGCGGGGCCCGGGGGGACCCAGTACTTC | CASKGAGPGGTQYF
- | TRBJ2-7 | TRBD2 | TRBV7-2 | TGTGCCAGCAGCTTAACTGGCGGGAGGGCCTCCGAGCAGTACTTC | CASSLTGGRASEQYF
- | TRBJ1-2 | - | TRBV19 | TGTGCCAGTAGCAATGCACCAGACCGCCGGGGTAACTATGGCTACACCTTC | CASSNAPDRRGNYGYTF
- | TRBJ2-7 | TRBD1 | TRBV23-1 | TGCGCCAGCAGTCAAGGTTTGCCAGGGGGCCCCTACGAGCAGTACTTC | CASSQGLPGGPYEQYF
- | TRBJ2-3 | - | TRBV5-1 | TGCGCCAGCAGCTTTCAGATCCGAGATACGCAGTATTTT | CASSFQIRDTQYF
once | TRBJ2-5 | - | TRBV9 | TGTGCCAGCTTACGGGACCCTTGGAGTGGAGAGACCCAGTACTTC | CASLRDPWSGETQYF
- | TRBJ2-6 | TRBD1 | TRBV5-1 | TGCGCCAGCAGTAGGACAGGGTCTGGGGCCAACGTCCTGACTTTC | CASSRTGSGANVLTF
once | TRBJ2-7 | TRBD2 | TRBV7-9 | TGTGCCAGCAATCTAGCGGGAGGGCCCCCCTACGAGCAGTACTTC | CASNLAGGPPYEQYF
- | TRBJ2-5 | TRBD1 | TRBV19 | TGTGCCAGTAGTAACAGGGGGCAAGAGACCCAGTACTTC | CASSNRGQETQYF
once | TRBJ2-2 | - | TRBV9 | TGTGCCAGCAGCGTAAGGCAAGTAACCGGGGAGCTGTTTTTT | CASSVRQVTGELFF
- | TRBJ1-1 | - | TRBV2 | TGTGCCAGCAGGGGCGGCAGACAGAACACTGAAGCTTTCTTT | CASRGGRQNTEAFF
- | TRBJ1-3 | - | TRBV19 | TGTGCCAGTAGTATCGGGGGGATCTCTGGAAACACCATATATTTT | CASSIGGISGNTIYF
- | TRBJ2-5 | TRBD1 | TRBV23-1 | TGCGCCAGCAGTCACCCGGGACAGTACCAAGAGACCCAGTACTTC | CASSHPGQYQETQYF
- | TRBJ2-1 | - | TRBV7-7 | TGTGCCAGCAGCTTAGCCGGCGGGGTAGGAAGGGGGAATGAGCAGTTCTTC | CASSLAGGVGRGNEQFF
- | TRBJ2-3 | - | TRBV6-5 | TGTGCCAGCAGTAACAGAGATACGCAGTATTTT | CASSNRDTQYF
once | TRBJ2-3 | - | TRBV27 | TGTGCCAGCAGTCGAGGAGCCCAACTAGATACGCAGTATTTT | CASSRGAQLDTQYF
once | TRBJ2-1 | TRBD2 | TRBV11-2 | TGTGCCAGCAGCCTGTTAGCGGGAGCGGCCCTCTACAATGAGCAGTTCTTC | CASSLLAGAALYNEQFF
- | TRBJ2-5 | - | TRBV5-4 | TGTGCCAGCAGCATCCCGTCGGGAGTTCACGAGACCCAGTACTTC | CASSIPSGVHETQYF